This T cell receptor (beta chain) was found in a study of blood T cells in healthy people across ages. It was with a sample-barcoded 5' primer and a J-beta primer mix that a second PCR of about 6 to 11 cycles was run. TCRdb called the 5' RACE reads again in MiXCR, with one record for every CDR3 protein. Of roughly 1.5 million distinct CDR3 sequences detected, under 55% appear once; the ten largest clones hold more than 4%. Whole-study results and caveats: Compared with aged donors, long-lived donors showed fewer expanded clones, suggesting selection.

CDR1 and CDR2 (germline): SGHTA, FQGNSA. V dropped 5 bases and J dropped 7; count of bases not matched to a gene: 16. This CDR3 has 17 residues. About this clonotype itself: Its antigen is currently unknown.

The V and J genes are TRBV7-2 and TRBJ2-2, with 7 bases aligning to TRBD2. The sample taken for sequencing was blood. This receptor was taken from a woman aged 18-29 years in good health. CDR3 sequence reads: CASSVPGLSAGGGELFF. CDR3 in DNA: TGTGCCAGCAGCGTTCCGGGACTATCAGCTGGAGGCGGGGAGCTGTTTTTT.